These T cell receptor beta chains were read from a single sample in a study of tumor-infiltrating lymphocytes in oesophageal squamous cell carcinoma. TCRdb re-derived calls from the PCR reads in MiXCR, one entry per CDR3 protein. The sample holds about 13,000 distinct CDR3 sequences, roughly 50% seen once. The sequencing input was esophageal tumor tissue. The origin of the receptors is a male donor with esophageal squamous cell carcinoma. Each CDR3 is given with its conserved first and last residue. The D gene is left open where the match is weak. Only some rows state a clone size, as once, few, many or a class for expanded clones.

D: -; size: few; J: TRBJ2-5; V: TRBV7-2; DNA: TGTGCCAGCAGGGTGGGGTTTTATGAGACCCAGTACTTC; CDR3: CASRVGFYETQYF
D: -; size: hyperexpanded; J: TRBJ2-7; V: TRBV7-9; DNA: TGTGCCAGCAGCTTAGGGCTCACCCCGGACGAGCAGTACTTC; CDR3: CASSLGLTPDEQYF
D: TRBD2; size: few; J: TRBJ2-7; V: TRBV7-4; DNA: TGTGCCAGCAGCCACCGACTAGCGGGGGCCTCACCCTCCTACGAGCAGTACTTC; CDR3: CASSHRLAGASPSYEQYF
D: -; size: -; J: TRBJ1-2; V: TRBV7-8; DNA: TGTGCCAGCAGTTCAGGGGACCCCTATGGCTACACCTTC; CDR3: CASSSGDPYGYTF
D: TRBD2; size: -; J: TRBJ2-1; V: TRBV7-2; DNA: TGTGCCAGCAGACGGACTAGCGGGATCAATGAGCAGTTCTTC; CDR3: CASRRTSGINEQFF
D: TRBD1; size: -; J: TRBJ1-6; V: TRBV7-2; DNA: TGTGCCAGCAGCACCCGACAGGGCGGTGGTTCACCCCTCCACTTT; CDR3: CASSTRQGGGSPLHF
D: -; size: -; J: TRBJ2-1; V: TRBV7-2; DNA: TGTGCCAGCAGCCGCGGGCGGCGAAATGAGCAGTTCTTC; CDR3: CASSRGRRNEQFF
D: TRBD1; size: -; J: TRBJ1-6; V: TRBV6-6; DNA: TGTGCCAGCAGCCACCCCCGACAGGGAAGTAATTCACCCCTCCACTTT; CDR3: CASSHPRQGSNSPLHF
D: -; size: -; J: TRBJ1-1; V: TRBV7-4; DNA: TGTGCCAGCAGCGCACGGACTGAAGCTTTCTTT; CDR3: CASSARTEAFF
D: -; size: -; J: TRBJ2-5; V: TRBV11-3; DNA: TGTGCCAGCAGCTTAGTTAAGCGTTGTCAAGAGACCCAGTACTTC; CDR3: CASSLVKRCQETQYF
D: TRBD2; size: once; J: TRBJ2-2; V: TRBV20-1; DNA: TGCAGTGCTAGAGGATCCCGGGGGGGTGACACCGGGGAGCTGTTTTTT; CDR3: CSARGSRGGDTGELFF
D: TRBD1; size: -; J: TRBJ2-5; V: TRBV6-6; DNA: TGTGCCAGCAGTGGACAGGGGGCGATTGAGACCCAGTACTTC; CDR3: CASSGQGAIETQYF
D: -; size: few; J: TRBJ2-5; V: TRBV7-2; DNA: TGTGCCAGCAGCTTAGAGCTAGGGGGGGGGGCAGGAGAGACCCAGTACTTC; CDR3: CASSLELGGGAGETQYF
D: -; size: many; J: TRBJ2-1; V: TRBV3-1; DNA: TGTGCCAGCAGCCAAGATTTGGCGGGCCCTTACAATGAGCAGTTCTTC; CDR3: CASSQDLAGPYNEQFF
D: -; size: -; J: TRBJ2-1; V: TRBV11-1; DNA: TGTGCCAGCAGCTTAGCGGGAGTACCCTACAATGAGCAGTTCTTC; CDR3: CASSLAGVPYNEQFF
D: TRBD2; size: few; J: TRBJ2-7; V: TRBV7-2; DNA: TGTGCCAGCAGCTTAGCACTAGCGACCTACGAGCAGTACTTC; CDR3: CASSLALATYEQYF
D: -; size: -; J: TRBJ2-3; V: TRBV7-2; DNA: TGTGCCAGCAGCAACGGCCTATCAGATACGCAGTATTTT; CDR3: CASSNGLSDTQYF
D: -; size: -; J: TRBJ1-1; V: TRBV7-6; DNA: TGTGCCAGCAGAGAGATGGGGGGAATCACTGAAGCTTTCTTT; CDR3: CASREMGGITEAFF
D: -; size: -; J: TRBJ1-2; V: TRBV11-1; DNA: TGTGCCAGCAGCTTAGACTCTAAGAGGGGCTACACCTTC; CDR3: CASSLDSKRGYTF
D: -; size: many; J: TRBJ1-2; V: TRBV5-6; DNA: TGTGCCAGCAGCTTCCCCGGGGCAGGGTACTATGGCTACACCTTC; CDR3: CASSFPGAGYYGYTF
D: -; size: -; J: TRBJ2-1; V: TRBV7-6; DNA: TGTGCCAGCAGCTTACCGGCCGGCGATGAGCAGTTCTTC; CDR3: CASSLPAGDEQFF
D: -; size: -; J: TRBJ2-1; V: TRBV7-2; DNA: TGTGCCAGCAGCTTTAAGCTACACAATGAGCAGTTCTTC; CDR3: CASSFKLHNEQFF
D: TRBD2; size: -; J: TRBJ2-6; V: TRBV7-8; DNA: TGTGCCAGCAGCGTAGGATGGACTAGCGGGACCCGCTCTGGGGCCAACGTCCTGACTTTC; CDR3: CASSVGWTSGTRSGANVLTF
D: -; size: medium-sized; J: TRBJ2-7; V: TRBV6-1; DNA: TGTGCCAGCAGTGAATCCGGCTACGAGCAGTACTTC; CDR3: CASSESGYEQYF
D: TRBD2; size: -; J: TRBJ2-7; V: TRBV6-6; DNA: TGTGCCAGCAGTTACTCGATCTCCCGGGACTACTACGAGCAGTACTTC; CDR3: CASSYSISRDYYEQYF
D: TRBD1; size: few; J: TRBJ2-5; V: TRBV7-7; DNA: TGTGCTAGCAGCCGCGGACAGGGGGCGATGGAGACCCAGTACTTC; CDR3: CASSRGQGAMETQYF
D: TRBD1; size: -; J: TRBJ2-7; V: TRBV6-1; DNA: TGTGCCAGCAGTTCGACAGGGGGCGGCGAGCAGTACTTC; CDR3: CASSSTGGGEQYF
D: TRBD2; size: many; J: TRBJ2-1; V: TRBV7-2; DNA: TGTGCCAGCAGCAGCGGACTAGTTGGGTACAATGAGCAGTTCTTC; CDR3: CASSSGLVGYNEQFF
D: TRBD2; size: -; J: TRBJ2-7; V: TRBV7-3; DNA: TGTGCCAGCAGCTTAACAGCGGGAGGATACTACGAGCAGTACTTC; CDR3: CASSLTAGGYYEQYF
D: TRBD2; size: once; J: TRBJ2-1; V: TRBV11-1; DNA: TGTGCCAGCAGCGACGTAGCGGGAGGGAGCAATGAGCAGTTCTTC; CDR3: CASSDVAGGSNEQFF
D: -; size: many; J: TRBJ2-1; V: TRBV7-6; DNA: TGTGCCAGCAGCTTAGTGGACGAGCAGTTCTTC; CDR3: CASSLVDEQFF
D: TRBD2; size: -; J: TRBJ2-7; V: TRBV7-2; DNA: TGTGCCAGCAGCTTGAAACTAGCGGGAGGGTTCAATGAGCAGTACTTC; CDR3: CASSLKLAGGFNEQYF
D: TRBD1; size: few; J: TRBJ2-5; V: TRBV7-8; DNA: TGTGCCAGTCATGAATCAGGGGGCGCCTACAATGAGCAGTACTTC; CDR3: CASHESGGAYNEQYF
D: TRBD2; size: -; J: TRBJ2-5; V: TRBV7-2; DNA: TGTGCCAGCAGCCGACTAGCGGAAAGTCTGCAGTACTTC; CDR3: CASSRLAESLQYF
D: TRBD2; size: few; J: TRBJ2-7; V: TRBV7-2; DNA: TGTGCCAGCAGCTTAGAGGGAGGGGTCTACAATGAGCAGTACTTC; CDR3: CASSLEGGVYNEQYF